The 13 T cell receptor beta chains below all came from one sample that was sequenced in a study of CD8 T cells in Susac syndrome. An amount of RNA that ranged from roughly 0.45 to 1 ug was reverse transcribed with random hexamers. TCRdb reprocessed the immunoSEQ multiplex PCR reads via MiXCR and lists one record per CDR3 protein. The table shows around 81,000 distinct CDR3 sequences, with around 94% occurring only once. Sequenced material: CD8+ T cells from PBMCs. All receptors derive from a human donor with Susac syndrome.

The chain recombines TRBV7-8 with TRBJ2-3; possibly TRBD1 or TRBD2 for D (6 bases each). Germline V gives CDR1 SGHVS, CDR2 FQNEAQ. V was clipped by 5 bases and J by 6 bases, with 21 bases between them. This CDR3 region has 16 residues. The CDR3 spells CASSEQRARGWDTQYF. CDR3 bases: TGTGCCAGCAGCGAACAGCGGGCAAGGGGGTGGGATACGCAGTATTTT.

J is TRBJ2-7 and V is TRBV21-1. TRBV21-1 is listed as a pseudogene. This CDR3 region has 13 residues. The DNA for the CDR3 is TGTGCCAGCAGCATTGGGGTTCCCTACGAGCAGTACTTC. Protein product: CASSIGVPYEQYF.

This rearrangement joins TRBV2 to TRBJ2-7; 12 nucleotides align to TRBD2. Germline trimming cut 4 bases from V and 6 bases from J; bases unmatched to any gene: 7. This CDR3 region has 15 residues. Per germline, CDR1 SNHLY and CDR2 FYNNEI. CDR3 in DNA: TGTGCCAGCAGTGCGGTACTAGCGGGAGGTCGCGAGCAGTACTTC. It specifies CASSAVLAGGREQYF.

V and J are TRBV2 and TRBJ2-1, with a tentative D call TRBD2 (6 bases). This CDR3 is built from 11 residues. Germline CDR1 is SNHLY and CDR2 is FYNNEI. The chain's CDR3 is CAEGSYNEQFF. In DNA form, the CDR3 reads TGTGCGGAGGGGTCCTACAATGAGCAGTTCTTC.

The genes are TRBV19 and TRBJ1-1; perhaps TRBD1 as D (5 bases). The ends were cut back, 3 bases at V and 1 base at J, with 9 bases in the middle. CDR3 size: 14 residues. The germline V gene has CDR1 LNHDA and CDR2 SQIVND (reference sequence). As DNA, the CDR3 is TGTGCCAGTAGTATCCAGGGAGGGAACACTGAAGCTTTCTTT. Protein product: CASSIQGGNTEAFF.

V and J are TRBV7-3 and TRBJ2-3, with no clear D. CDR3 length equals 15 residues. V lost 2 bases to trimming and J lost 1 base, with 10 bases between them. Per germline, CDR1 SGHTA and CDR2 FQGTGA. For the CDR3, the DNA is TGTGCCAGCAGCTTAGGTGGCAGACGCACAGATACGCAGTATTTT. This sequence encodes CASSLGGRRTDTQYF. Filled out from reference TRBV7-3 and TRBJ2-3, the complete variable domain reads GAGVSQTPSNKVTEKGKYVELRCDPISGHTALYWYRQSLGQGPEFLIYFQGTGAADDSGLPNDRFFAVRPEGSVSTLKIQRTERGDSAVYLCASSLGGRRTDTQYFGPGTRLTVL.

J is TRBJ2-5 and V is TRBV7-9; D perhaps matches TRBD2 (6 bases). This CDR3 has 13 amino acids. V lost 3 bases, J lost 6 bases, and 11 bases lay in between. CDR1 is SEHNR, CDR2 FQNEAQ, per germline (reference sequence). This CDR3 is CASSFASAQTQYF. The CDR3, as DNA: TGTGCCAGCAGCTTTGCTAGCGCCCAGACCCAGTACTTC.

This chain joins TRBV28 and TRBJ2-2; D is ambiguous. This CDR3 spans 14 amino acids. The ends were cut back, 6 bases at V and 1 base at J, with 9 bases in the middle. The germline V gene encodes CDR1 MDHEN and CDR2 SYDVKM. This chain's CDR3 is CASRPQWNTGELFF. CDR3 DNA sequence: TGTGCCAGCAGGCCACAGTGGAACACCGGGGAGCTGTTTTTT.

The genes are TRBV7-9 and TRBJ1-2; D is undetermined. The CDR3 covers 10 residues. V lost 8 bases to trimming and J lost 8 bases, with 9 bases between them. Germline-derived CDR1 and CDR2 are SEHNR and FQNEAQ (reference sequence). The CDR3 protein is CASSGSGYTF. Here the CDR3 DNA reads TGTGCCAGCTCCGGATCCGGCTACACCTTC.

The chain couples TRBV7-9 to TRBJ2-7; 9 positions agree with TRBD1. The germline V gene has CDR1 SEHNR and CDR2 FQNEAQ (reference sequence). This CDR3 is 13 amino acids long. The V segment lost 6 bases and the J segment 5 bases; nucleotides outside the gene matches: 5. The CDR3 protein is CASRSRDRDEQYF. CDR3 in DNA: TGTGCCAGCAGATCCCGGGACAGGGACGAGCAGTACTTC.

The CDR3 protein is CASSTGTSGYNEQFF. The CDR3 DNA reads TGTGCCAGCAGCACCGGGACTAGCGGCTACAATGAGCAGTTCTTC. The V call is TRBV28, the J call TRBJ2-1, with 11 nucleotides matching TRBD2. J lost 3 bases, V lost 6 bases, and 4 bases had no gene match. The V gene's germline CDR1 is MDHEN and CDR2 SYDVKM. The CDR3 spans 15 residues. Based on the CDR3 plus reference TRBV28 and TRBJ2-1, the full variable domain is DVKVTQSSRYLVKRTGEKVFLECVQDMDHENMFWYRQDPGLGLRLIYFSYDVKMKEKGDIPEGYSVSREKKERFSLILESASTNQTSMYLCASSTGTSGYNEQFFGPGTRLTVL.

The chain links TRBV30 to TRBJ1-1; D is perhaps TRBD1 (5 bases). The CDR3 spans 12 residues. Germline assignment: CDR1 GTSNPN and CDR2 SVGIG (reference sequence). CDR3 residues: CAENRMNTEAFF. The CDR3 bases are TGTGCTGAGAACAGGATGAACACTGAAGCTTTCTTT.

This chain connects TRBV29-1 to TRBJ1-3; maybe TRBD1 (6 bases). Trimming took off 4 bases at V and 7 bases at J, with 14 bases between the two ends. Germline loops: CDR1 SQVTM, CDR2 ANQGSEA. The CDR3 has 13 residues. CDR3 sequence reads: CSVAGGGGNTIYF. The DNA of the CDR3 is TGCAGCGTTGCCGGAGGGGGAGGGAACACCATATATTTT.